The T cell receptor (beta chain) under discussion was sequenced for a study of blood T cell repertoires in COVID-19. Study background: In each case, the material was cDNA or gDNA derived from T cells, B-cell-depleted T cells, or PBMCs.

In the source study's methods: Estimation of nucleated cell counts relied on the amplification of reference gene primers. TCRdb's copy holds only in-frame clones and misses some; the assay was immunoSEQ multiplex PCR. From that table come the V and J calls and clone size; the DNA was used to work out D and trimming. The sample comprises about 47,000 clones, approximately 90% of which are singletons, and 15% to 17% rests with the top ten. J gave up 5 bases and V 1 base, and 5 bases lay outside the gene matches. CDR3 length equals 16 residues. The germline gives CDR1 SGHVS, CDR2 FNYEAQ. The chain links TRBV7-6 to TRBJ2-2; TRBD2 aligns across 9 bases. Sequenced input: peripheral blood. The receptor was isolated from a man between 60 and 75 years old with active COVID-19. The CDR3 DNA reads TGTGCCAGCAGCTTAGTCATAGCGGGGGTGACCGGGGAGCTGTTTTTT. Protein sequence: CASSLVIAGVTGELFF.